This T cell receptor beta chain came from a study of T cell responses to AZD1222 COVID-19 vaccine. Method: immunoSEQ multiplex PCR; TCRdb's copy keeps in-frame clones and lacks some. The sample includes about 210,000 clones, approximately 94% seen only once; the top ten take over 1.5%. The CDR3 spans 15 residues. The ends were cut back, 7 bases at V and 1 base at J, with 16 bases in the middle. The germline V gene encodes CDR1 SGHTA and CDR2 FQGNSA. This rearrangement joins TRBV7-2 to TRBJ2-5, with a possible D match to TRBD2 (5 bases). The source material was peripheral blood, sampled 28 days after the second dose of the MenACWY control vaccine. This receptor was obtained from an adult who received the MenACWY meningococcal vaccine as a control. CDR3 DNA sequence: TGTGCCAGCAAGGGAACAAGCGGAACCCAAGAGACCCAGTACTTC. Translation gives CASKGTSGTQETQYF.